A single sample is the source of the 5 T cell receptor beta chains below, sequenced in a study of PD-1 blockade in classical Hodgkin lymphoma. Relapse after autologous stem cell transplantation occurred in every patient, and brentuximab vedotin exposure varied. Sequencing was performed with immunoSEQ multiplex PCR; in TCRdb, only in-frame clones are kept and a portion is missing. The sample lists some 11,000 clones, about 76% occurring once. This material consisted of peripheral blood mononuclear cells (PBMCs), taken at baseline. The source of these receptors is a human donor with classical Hodgkin lymphoma.

V usage is TRBV6-1 and J usage is TRBJ1-2; TRBD1 agrees at 7 bases. This CDR3 spans 15 amino acids. In germline, CDR1 is MNHNS, CDR2 SASEGT. V trimming: 3 bases; J trimming: 4 bases; junction bases outside the gene matches: 8. The CDR3 nucleotides are TGTGCCAGCAGTGATGAAGGGGGCGGGAGCTATGGCTACACCTTC. Its translation is CASSDEGGGSYGYTF.

V usage is TRBV7-6 and J usage is TRBJ2-7; D gene ambiguous. The CDR3 extends over 13 amino acids. Trimming shortened V by 2 bases and J by 1 base, and 6 bases separated the two germline ends. Germline V gives CDR1 SGHVS, CDR2 FNYEAQ. CDR3 region: CASSLLASYEQYF. The CDR3 DNA is TGTGCCAGCAGCTTATTAGCTTCCTACGAGCAGTACTTC.

The chain uses TRBV2 and TRBJ2-7; 7 nucleotides line up with TRBD1. Unmatched junction bases numbered 8, after V lost 6 bases and J lost 12 bases. This CDR3 has 11 amino acids. In germline, CDR1 is SNHLY, CDR2 FYNNEI. CDR3 protein: CASSLDRDRYF. Here the CDR3 DNA reads TGTGCCAGCAGCCTCGACAGGGACCGGTACTTC. The full variable domain, rest sourced from reference TRBV2 and TRBJ2-7, is EPEVTQTPSHQVTQMGQEVILRCVPISNHLYFYWYRQILGQKVEFLVSFYNNEISEKSEIFDDQFSVERPDGSNFTLKIRSTKLEDSAMYFCASSLDRDRYFGPGTRLTVT.

This chain joins TRBV6-5 and TRBJ1-2; no definite D call. The germline gives CDR1 MNHEY, CDR2 SVGAGI. Deletions cut 9 bases from V and 3 bases from J, with 8 bases between. This CDR3 spans 11 amino acids. The CDR3 region is CASTRDYGYTF. In nucleotides, the CDR3 is TGTGCCAGTACGAGAGACTATGGCTACACCTTC.

The rearrangement joins TRBV6-1 to TRBJ1-2; D is uncertain. The germline CDR1 and CDR2 sequences are MNHNS and SASEGT. This CDR3 spans 14 amino acids. With 7 bases removed from V and 2 bases from J, the gap between germline ends came to 14 bases. The CDR3 nucleotides are TGTGCCAGCATCGACATTTGGGAAAACTATGGCTACACCTTC. Its protein is CASIDIWENYGYTF.